This T cell receptor (beta chain) emerged from a study of cytomegalovirus exposure and HLA in healthy donors. V gave up 4 bases and J gave up 7 bases; unmatched junction bases: 0. Germline values: CDR1 SNHLY, CDR2 FYNNEI. This CDR3 has 12 residues. PCR employed 60 Vbeta and 13 Jbeta primers. Repertoires were generated with immunoSEQ multiplex PCR, while TCRdb's copy carries only in-frame clones and drops some. Of fewer than 150,000 clones in the sample, 70% to 85% were seen once. The sample taken for sequencing was PBMCs. This TCR derives from a woman in her 50s in good health and CMV-seropositive. The chain carries TRBV2 and TRBJ2-1; 8 bases align to TRBD2. In DNA form, the CDR3 reads TGTGCCAGCAGTGGACTAGCGAATGAGCAGTTCTTC. As protein: CASSGLANEQFF.